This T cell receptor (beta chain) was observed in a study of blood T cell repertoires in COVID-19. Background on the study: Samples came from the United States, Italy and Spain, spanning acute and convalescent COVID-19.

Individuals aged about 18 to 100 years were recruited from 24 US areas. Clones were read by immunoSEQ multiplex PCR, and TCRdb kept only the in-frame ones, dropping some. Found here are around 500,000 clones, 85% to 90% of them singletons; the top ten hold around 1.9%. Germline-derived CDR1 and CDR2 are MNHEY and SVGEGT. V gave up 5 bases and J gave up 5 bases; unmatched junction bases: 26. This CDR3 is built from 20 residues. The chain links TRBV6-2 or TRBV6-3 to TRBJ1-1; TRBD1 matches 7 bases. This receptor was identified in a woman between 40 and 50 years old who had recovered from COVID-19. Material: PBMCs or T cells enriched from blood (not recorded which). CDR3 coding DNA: TGTGCCAGCAGTCCCTTACTGTGGGGGACAGTCGAAGATGTAGATACTGAAGCTTTCTTT. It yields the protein CASSPLLWGTVEDVDTEAFF.